These 10 T cell receptor beta chains were sequenced from one sample in a study of circulating and synovial CD4+ cells in juvenile arthritis. Using immunoSEQ multiplex PCR, the repertoire was profiled, and TCRdb retains in-frame clones only, with some absent. The data contain 34,000 or so clones, around 96% of them singletons. The sample was CD4+ T cells from blood. These receptors came from a human donor with juvenile idiopathic arthritis.

J is TRBJ2-1 and V is TRBV5-5; 10 nucleotides line up with TRBD1. Looked up from germline, CDR1 is SGHKS and CDR2 is YYEKEE (reference sequence). CDR3 size: 15 residues. The junction had 3 bases not matched to a gene; V was cut back by 4 bases and J by 2 bases. In nucleotides, the CDR3 is TGTGCCAGCAGCGGTGACAGGGGGCCCTACAATGAGCAGTTCTTC. Translating it yields CASSGDRGPYNEQFF.

In this sample, this clone turned up once. The rearrangement links TRBV5-4 to TRBJ1-2; 8 nucleotides agree with TRBD1. Trimming at V came to 3 bases and at J to 0 bases, leaving 10 bases not matched to a gene. This CDR3 spans 17 amino acids. CDR1 and CDR2 from the germline V gene are SGHNT and YYREEE (reference sequence). CDR3 protein: CASSSIAQGGPNYGYTF. In DNA form, the CDR3 reads TGTGCCAGCAGCTCGATAGCACAGGGGGGGCCTAACTATGGCTACACCTTC.

The chain links TRBV11-2 to TRBJ1-5; TRBD1 matches at 7 bases. The length of the CDR3 is 14 residues. Germline V gene data show CDR1 as SGHAT and CDR2 as FQNNGV. V was clipped by 5 bases and J by 5 bases; unmatched bases: 6. In DNA, the CDR3 is TGTGCCAGCAGCATGACAGGGTCCCATCAGCCCCAGCATTTT. Translating gives CASSMTGSHQPQHF.

J is TRBJ1-1 and V is TRBV10-1, with 7 bases lining up with TRBD1. The CDR3 sequence is 17 residues long. V gave up 6 bases and J gave up 2 bases; unmatched junction bases: 15. Germline CDR1 is WNHNN and CDR2 is SYGVQD (reference sequence). CDR3 loop: CASSTSGPGQRNTEAFF. In DNA form, the CDR3 reads TGCGCCAGCAGCACCTCTGGTCCGGGACAGAGAAACACTGAAGCTTTCTTT.

V is TRBV6-6 and J is TRBJ2-7, with D unresolved. This CDR3 has 11 amino acids. The V gene's germline CDR1 is MNHNY and CDR2 SVGAGI (reference sequence). V dropped 0 bases and J dropped 6 bases, with 3 bases sitting between them. CDR3 protein: CASSYSREQYF. In DNA form, the CDR3 reads TGTGCCAGCAGTTACTCGCGCGAGCAGTACTTC.

The chain links TRBV7-2 to TRBJ1-2, with D maybe TRBD1 (6 bases). Trimming removed 7 bases at V and 4 bases at J, with 10 bases between. The CDR3 runs to 12 residues. Germline CDR1 is SGHTA and CDR2 is FQGNSA. Here the CDR3 DNA reads TGTGCCAGCATACAGGGCGGCTATGGCTACACCTTC. The encoded protein is CASIQGGYGYTF.

The chain employs TRBV9 and TRBJ2-3, with a possible D match to TRBD2 (6 bases). The germline V gene has CDR1 SGDLS and CDR2 YYNGEE. There are 17 residues in the CDR3. The V and J ends lost 0 bases and 6 bases respectively, with 20 bases between them. The CDR3 loop is CASSVDTSSFTGDTQYF. CDR3 in DNA: TGTGCCAGCAGCGTAGACACTAGCTCATTCACGGGCGATACGCAGTATTTT.

With regard to this clone: This CDR3 is also generated by other DNA sequences in the sample. V is TRBV6-5 and J is TRBJ2-2; D is ambiguous. Between the trimmed V and J ends, which lost 2 bases and 5 bases, there was a span of 6 bases. This CDR3 has 13 residues. The germline CDR1 and CDR2 sequences are MNHEY and SVGAGI. In nucleotides, the CDR3 is TGTGCCAGCAGTTACCGAGGTACCGGGGAGCTGTTTTTT. Its protein is CASSYRGTGELFF.

The chain has TRBV7-9 and TRBJ2-7; TRBD1 matches at 8 bases. The V and J ends lost 2 bases and 4 bases, in that order; junction bases with no gene match: 4. The length of the CDR3 is 14 residues. Germline CDR1 SEHNR, CDR2 FQNEAQ (reference sequence). The DNA of the CDR3 is TGTGCCAGCAGCTTAAAAGACAGGGGTTACGAGCAGTACTTC. It yields the protein CASSLKDRGYEQYF.

Concerning this clone: The junction departs from germline at one end; a sequencing error may be responsible. The genes are TRBV7-7 and TRBJ2-5; 13 nucleotides match TRBD2. Germline V CDR1 and CDR2: SSHAT, FNYEAQ (reference sequence). The CDR3 runs to 16 residues. The CDR3 region is CASSSKLAGGPETQYF. DNA for the CDR3: TGTGCTAGCAGCTCCAAACTAGCGGGGGGGCCGGAGACCCAGTACTTC.